A selection of T cell receptor beta chains follows, all from one sample in a study of control samples from healthy donors and cancer patients. Data came from immunoSEQ multiplex PCR; TCRdb stores just in-frame clones and leaves some out. The profile shows nearly 40,000 clones, 90% to 95% of them singletons. The sequencing sample was made of blood. The receptor set was obtained from a woman between 50 and 59 years old in good health. The CDR3 runs from the conserved cysteine through the conserved F or W. A D gene is named only where the DNA matches it firmly. The size field is filled for only some rows; it gives once, few, many or a size class.

TGCGCCAGCAGCCCGGACAGGGCCGGGGAGCTGTTTTTT	CASSPDRAGELFF	TRBD1	TRBJ2-2	TRBV5-1	-
TGTGCCAGCAGCGCCGACAGGGGGCCGTTTGAAGGCTACACCTTC	CASSADRGPFEGYTF	TRBD1	TRBJ1-2	TRBV9	-
TGCAGTGCACCGGATACGGTCGAGTACACCTTC	CSAPDTVEYTF	-	TRBJ1-2	TRBV20-1	-
TGTGCCAGCAGGACTAGCGGGGGGAACGAGCAGTTCTTC	CASRTSGGNEQFF	TRBD2	TRBJ2-1	TRBV27	-
TGCGCCAGCAGCTTGGAAGAGACCCAGTACTTC	CASSLEETQYF	-	TRBJ2-5	TRBV5-1	-
TGTGCCAGCAGCGTAGAGGCAGGGGCTAATGAAAAACTGTTTTTT	CASSVEAGANEKLFF	-	TRBJ1-4	TRBV9	once
TGTGCCAGCGGACAGGGTTCCTACAATGAGCAGTTCTTC	CASGQGSYNEQFF	TRBD1	TRBJ2-1	TRBV7-8	once
TGTGCCAGCAGTTCTAGCGAAACAGATACGCAGTATTTT	CASSSSETDTQYF	-	TRBJ2-3	TRBV12-3/TRBV12-4	-
TGTGCCAGCGAATTGACAGATTACAATGAGCAGTTCTTC	CASELTDYNEQFF	-	TRBJ2-1	TRBV12-3/TRBV12-4	-
TGTGCCAGCAGCTTGGACGGGGGGCCGGACACCGGGGAGCTGTTTTTT	CASSLDGGPDTGELFF	-	TRBJ2-2	TRBV5-4	-
TGTGCCAGCAGCCCTCGGCCTTCTAGCACAGATACGCAGTATTTT	CASSPRPSSTDTQYF	-	TRBJ2-3	TRBV7-3	-
TGTGCCAGCAGCATAGAGTCCTTGTGTTCACCCCTCCACTTT	CASSIESLCSPLHF	-	TRBJ1-6	TRBV13	-
TGTGCCAGCAGCCCCGGGAGGGGGGCGGGAGAGACCCAGTACTTC	CASSPGRGAGETQYF	TRBD2	TRBJ2-5	TRBV7-2	-
TGTGCCAGTGCACAGGGAAGTACTGAAGCTTTCTTT	CASAQGSTEAFF	-	TRBJ1-1	TRBV6-5	-
TGTGCCAGCAGCTCACTCCCACAGGGGTCAGTTGAAGCTTTCTTT	CASSSLPQGSVEAFF	TRBD1	TRBJ1-1	TRBV7-2	-
TGTGCCAGCAGTTTAAGTGGAAACACCATATATTTT	CASSLSGNTIYF	-	TRBJ1-3	TRBV12-3/TRBV12-4	-
TGTGCCAGCAGCGCCTACACGGGGCGTTCCAAAAACATTCAGTACTTC	CASSAYTGRSKNIQYF	-	TRBJ2-4	TRBV11-1	-
TGCAGTGCTAGTATAGGGGGTCTGGGCAATCAGCCCCAGCATTTT	CSASIGGLGNQPQHF	-	TRBJ1-5	TRBV20-1	-
TGTGCCAGCAGTTACTCGATGGCGCCTACCGACTCAGATACGCAGTATTTT	CASSYSMAPTDSDTQYF	-	TRBJ2-3	TRBV6-2/TRBV6-3	-
TGTGCCAGCAGTTCGGGGGGGGCTGAGGCGTACGGGGAGCTGTTTTTT	CASSSGGAEAYGELFF	TRBD2	TRBJ2-2	TRBV6-5	-
TGTGCCAGCGAACCGGACAAGGCCCCCTACGAGCAGTACTTC	CASEPDKAPYEQYF	-	TRBJ2-7	TRBV7-9	-
TGTGCCAGCAGCCCTACAGGTATAGGAATGATCGAGCAGTTCTTC	CASSPTGIGMIEQFF	-	TRBJ2-1	TRBV9	-
TGTGCCAGCAGACGGGGGTCTAATGAAAAACTGTTTTTT	CASRRGSNEKLFF	-	TRBJ1-4	TRBV25-1	-
TGTGCCAGCAGCTTAGTTACCGGGGGATGGAATGAGCAGTTCTTC	CASSLVTGGWNEQFF	-	TRBJ2-1	TRBV7-9	-